Below, one T cell receptor (beta chain) is given with its context. The germline CDR1 and CDR2 sequences are LGHNA and YSLEER. This CDR3 contains 15 residues. V lost 0 bases and J lost 5, with 13 bases in between. These data come from a study of blood T cell repertoires in COVID-19. Study information: COVID-19 samples collected from the United States, Italy and Spain covered acute and convalescent phases. T cells, B-cell-depleted T cells, or PBMCs supplied cDNA or gDNA.

Methods used by the authors: Using reference gene primer amplification, nucleated cell counts were estimated. Generated by immunoSEQ multiplex PCR, the TCRdb table keeps only in-frame clones and is missing some. V, J and clone size derive from that table, while D and trimming were established from the DNA sequence. The table lists about 66,000 clones, around 77% of them singletons, with around 9.7% in the top ten. The material sequenced was peripheral blood. The chain recombines TRBV4-3 with TRBJ1-2; D gene unclear. This sequence originates from a human donor in a cohort sampled during active COVID-19. The CDR3 loop reads CASSQDRVGGYGYTF. In DNA, the CDR3 is TGCGCCAGCAGCCAAGATCGGGTAGGAGGGTATGGCTACACCTTC.